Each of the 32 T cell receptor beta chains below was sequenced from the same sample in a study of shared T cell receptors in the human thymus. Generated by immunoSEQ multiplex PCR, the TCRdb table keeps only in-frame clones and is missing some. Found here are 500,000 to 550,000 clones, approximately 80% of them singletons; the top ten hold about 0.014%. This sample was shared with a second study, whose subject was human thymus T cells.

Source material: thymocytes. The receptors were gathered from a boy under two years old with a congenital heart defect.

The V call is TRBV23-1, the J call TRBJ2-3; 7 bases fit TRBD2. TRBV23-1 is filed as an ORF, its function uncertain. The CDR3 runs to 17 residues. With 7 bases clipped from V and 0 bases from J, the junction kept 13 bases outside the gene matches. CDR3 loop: CASTFSGPRSSTDTQYF. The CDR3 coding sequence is TGCGCCAGCACTTTTAGCGGGCCAAGATCTAGCACAGATACGCAGTATTTT.

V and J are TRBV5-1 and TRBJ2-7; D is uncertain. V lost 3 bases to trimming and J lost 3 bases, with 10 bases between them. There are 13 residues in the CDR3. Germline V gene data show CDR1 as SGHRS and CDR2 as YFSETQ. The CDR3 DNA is TGCGCCAGCAGCTCTGGATGGAGCTACGAGCAGTACTTC. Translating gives CASSSGWSYEQYF.

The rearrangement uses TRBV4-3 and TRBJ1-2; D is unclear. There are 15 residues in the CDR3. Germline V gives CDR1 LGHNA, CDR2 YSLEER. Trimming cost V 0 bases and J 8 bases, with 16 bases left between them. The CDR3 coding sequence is TGCGCCAGCAGCCAAGAGGAGGGCGTTGAGCGGGGCTACACCTTC. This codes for CASSQEEGVERGYTF.

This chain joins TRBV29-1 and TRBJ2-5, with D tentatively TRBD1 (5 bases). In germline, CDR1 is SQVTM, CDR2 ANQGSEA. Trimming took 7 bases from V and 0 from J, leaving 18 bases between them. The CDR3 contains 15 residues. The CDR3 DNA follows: TGCAGCGGCCAACAGGAGTCCCCGTACCAAGAGACCCAGTACTTC. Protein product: CSGQQESPYQETQYF.

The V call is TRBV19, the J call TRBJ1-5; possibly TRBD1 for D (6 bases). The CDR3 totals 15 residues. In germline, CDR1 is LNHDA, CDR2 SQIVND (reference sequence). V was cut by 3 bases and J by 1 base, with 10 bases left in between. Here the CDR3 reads CASSIPQGSNQPQHF. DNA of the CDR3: TGTGCCAGTAGTATTCCCCAGGGGAGCAATCAGCCCCAGCATTTT.

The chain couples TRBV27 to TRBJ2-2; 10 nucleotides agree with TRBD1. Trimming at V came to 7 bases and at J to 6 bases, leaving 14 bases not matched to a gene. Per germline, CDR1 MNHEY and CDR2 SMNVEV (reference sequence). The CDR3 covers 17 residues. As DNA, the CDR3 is TGTGCCAGCAACCCTCGTGGGGACAGGGGTTTGGCCGGGGAGCTGTTTTTT. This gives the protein CASNPRGDRGLAGELFF.

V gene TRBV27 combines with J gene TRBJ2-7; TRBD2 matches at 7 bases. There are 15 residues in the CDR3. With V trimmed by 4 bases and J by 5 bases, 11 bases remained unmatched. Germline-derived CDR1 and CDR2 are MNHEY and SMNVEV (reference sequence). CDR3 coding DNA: TGTGCCAGCAGTTACCGAGGGTGGGGGGGTGACGAGCAGTACTTC. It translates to CASSYRGWGGDEQYF.

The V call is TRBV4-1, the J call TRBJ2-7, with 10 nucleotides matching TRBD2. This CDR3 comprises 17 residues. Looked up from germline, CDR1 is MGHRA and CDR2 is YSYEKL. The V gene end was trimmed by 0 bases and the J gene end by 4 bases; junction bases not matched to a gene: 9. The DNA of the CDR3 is TGCGCCAGCAGCCAAGATCTCCCCCTAGCGGGAGTGTACGAGCAGTACTTC. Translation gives CASSQDLPLAGVYEQYF.

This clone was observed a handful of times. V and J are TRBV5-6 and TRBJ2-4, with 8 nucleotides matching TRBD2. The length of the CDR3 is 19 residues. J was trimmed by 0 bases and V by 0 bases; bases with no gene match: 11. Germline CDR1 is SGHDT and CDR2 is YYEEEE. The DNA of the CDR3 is TGTGCCAGCAGCTTGGATCGGGAGGGCCCACTTAAAGCCAAAAACATTCAGTACTTC. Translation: CASSLDREGPLKAKNIQYF.

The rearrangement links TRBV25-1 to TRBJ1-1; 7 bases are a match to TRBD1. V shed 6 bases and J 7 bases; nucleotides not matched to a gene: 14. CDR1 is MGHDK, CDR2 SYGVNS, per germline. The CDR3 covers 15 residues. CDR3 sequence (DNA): TGTGCCAGCAGGAGGGGGCAGGGATATTGGAATGAAGCTTTCTTT. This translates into CASRRGQGYWNEAFF.

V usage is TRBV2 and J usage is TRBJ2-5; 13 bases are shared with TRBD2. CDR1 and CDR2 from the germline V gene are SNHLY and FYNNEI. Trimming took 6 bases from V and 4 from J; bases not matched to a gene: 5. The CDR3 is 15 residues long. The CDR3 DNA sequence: TGTGCCAGCAGCCCTGGACTAGCGGGAGTAGAGACCCAGTACTTC. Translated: CASSPGLAGVETQYF.

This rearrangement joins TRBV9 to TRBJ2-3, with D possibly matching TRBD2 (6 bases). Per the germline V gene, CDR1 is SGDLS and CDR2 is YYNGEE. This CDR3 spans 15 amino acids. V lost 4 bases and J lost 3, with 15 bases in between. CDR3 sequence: CASSPSGAGTDTQYF. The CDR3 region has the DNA TGTGCCAGCAGCCCTAGTGGGGCGGGAACAGATACGCAGTATTTT.

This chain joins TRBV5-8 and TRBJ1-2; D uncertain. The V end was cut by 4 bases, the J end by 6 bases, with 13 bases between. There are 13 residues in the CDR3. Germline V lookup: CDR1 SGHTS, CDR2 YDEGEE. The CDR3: CASSETRTDGYTF. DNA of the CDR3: TGTGCCAGCAGCGAAACTCGAACCGATGGCTACACCTTC.

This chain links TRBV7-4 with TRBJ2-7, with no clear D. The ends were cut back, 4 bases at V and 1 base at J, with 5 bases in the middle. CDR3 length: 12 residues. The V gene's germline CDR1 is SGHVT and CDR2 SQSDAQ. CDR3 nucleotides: TGTGCCAGCAGCTCCCCTTCCTACGAGCAGTACTTC. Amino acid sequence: CASSSPSYEQYF.

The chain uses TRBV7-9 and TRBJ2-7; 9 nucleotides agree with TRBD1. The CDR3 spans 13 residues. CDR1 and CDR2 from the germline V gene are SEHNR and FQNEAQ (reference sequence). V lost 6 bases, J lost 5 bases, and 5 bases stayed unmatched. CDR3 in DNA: TGTGCCAGCAGTTGGACAGGGGCCCACGAGCAGTACTTC. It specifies CASSWTGAHEQYF.

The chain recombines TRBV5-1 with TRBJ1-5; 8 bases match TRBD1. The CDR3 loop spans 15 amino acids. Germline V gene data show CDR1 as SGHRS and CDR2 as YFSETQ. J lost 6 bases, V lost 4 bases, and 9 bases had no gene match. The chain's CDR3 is CASSPGQGGGQPQHF. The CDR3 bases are TGCGCCAGCAGCCCAGGACAGGGAGGGGGTCAGCCCCAGCATTTT.

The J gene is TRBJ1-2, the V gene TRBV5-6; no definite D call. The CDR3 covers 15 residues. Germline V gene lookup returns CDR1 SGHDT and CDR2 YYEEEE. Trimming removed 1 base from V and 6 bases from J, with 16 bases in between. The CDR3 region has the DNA TGTGCCAGCAGCTTGCTGACGGGAGGTGGGGATGGCTACACCTTC. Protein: CASSLLTGGGDGYTF.

CDR3 nucleotides: TGTGCCAGCAGCCAAGGAAGCGGGGTGTTCCCTTACGAGCAGTACTTC. This translates into CASSQGSGVFPYEQYF. The J gene is TRBJ2-7, the V gene TRBV14, with 7 nucleotides matching TRBD2. Per germline, CDR1 SGHDN and CDR2 FVKESK. V lost 1 base, J lost 4 bases, and 10 bases stayed unmatched. This CDR3 is 16 amino acids long. Full variable domain (remainder filled in from reference TRBV14 and TRBJ2-7): EAGVTQFPSHSVIEKGQTVTLRCDPISGHDNLYWYRRVMGKEIKFLLHFVKESKQDESGMPNNRFLAERTGGTYSTLKVQPAELEDSGVYFCASSQGSGVFPYEQYFGPGTRLTVT.

The CDR3 DNA sequence: TGTGCCAGCAGCCCAGACCCGGGACTAAGCTTTGAGCAGTACTTC. This gives the protein CASSPDPGLSFEQYF. The chain employs TRBV7-2 and TRBJ2-7; 7 nucleotides agree with TRBD2. Germline CDR1 SGHTA, CDR2 FQGNSA. With V trimmed by 5 bases and J by 7 bases, 14 bases remained unmatched. This CDR3 contains 15 residues.

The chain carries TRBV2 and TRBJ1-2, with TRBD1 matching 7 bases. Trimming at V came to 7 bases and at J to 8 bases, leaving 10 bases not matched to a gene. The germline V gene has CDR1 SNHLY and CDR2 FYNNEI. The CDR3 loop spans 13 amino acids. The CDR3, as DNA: TGTGCCAGCACGCTGGACAGGAGGGAGGGCTACACCTTC. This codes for CASTLDRREGYTF.

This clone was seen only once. CDR3 in amino acids: CARIIRDKNIQYF. The CDR3 coding sequence is TGTGCCAGGATTATTCGAGACAAAAACATTCAGTACTTC. The V call is TRBV27, the J call TRBJ2-4, with D hard to call. This CDR3 is 13 amino acids long. V was shortened by 9 bases and J by 3 bases, with 12 bases between the two germline ends. Germline V gene sequence: CDR1 MNHEY, CDR2 SMNVEV (reference sequence).

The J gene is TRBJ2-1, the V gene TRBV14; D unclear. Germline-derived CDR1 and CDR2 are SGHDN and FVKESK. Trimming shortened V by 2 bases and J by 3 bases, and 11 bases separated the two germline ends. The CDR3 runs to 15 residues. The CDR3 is CASSQSGLFYNEQFF. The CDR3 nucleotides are TGTGCCAGCAGCCAAAGTGGGCTCTTCTACAATGAGCAGTTCTTC.

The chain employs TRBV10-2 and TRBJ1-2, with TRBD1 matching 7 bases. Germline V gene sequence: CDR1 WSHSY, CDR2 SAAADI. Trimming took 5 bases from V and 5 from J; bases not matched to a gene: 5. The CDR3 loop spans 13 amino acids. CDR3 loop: CASSPGQSYGYTF. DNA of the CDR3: TGCGCCAGCAGTCCGGGACAGAGTTATGGCTACACCTTC.

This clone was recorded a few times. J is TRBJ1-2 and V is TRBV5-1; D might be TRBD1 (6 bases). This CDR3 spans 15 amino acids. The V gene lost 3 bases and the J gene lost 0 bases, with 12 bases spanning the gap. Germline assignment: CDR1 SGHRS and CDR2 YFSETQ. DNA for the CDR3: TGCGCCAGCAGCTACCAGGGGCCCCCTAACTATGGCTACACCTTC. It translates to CASSYQGPPNYGYTF.

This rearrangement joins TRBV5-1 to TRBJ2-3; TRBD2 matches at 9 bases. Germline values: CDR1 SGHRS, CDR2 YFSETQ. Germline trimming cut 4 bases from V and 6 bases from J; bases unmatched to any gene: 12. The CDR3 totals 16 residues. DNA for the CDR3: TGCGCCAGCAGCCGGAGGGCGGGAGGGCCGTTGGATACGCAGTATTTT. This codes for CASSRRAGGPLDTQYF. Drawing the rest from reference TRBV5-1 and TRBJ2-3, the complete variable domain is KAGVTQTPRYLIKTRGQQVTLSCSPISGHRSVSWYQQTPGQGLQFLFEYFSETQRNKGNFPGRFSGRQFSNSRSEMNVSTLELGDSALYLCASSRRAGGPLDTQYFGPGTRLTVL.

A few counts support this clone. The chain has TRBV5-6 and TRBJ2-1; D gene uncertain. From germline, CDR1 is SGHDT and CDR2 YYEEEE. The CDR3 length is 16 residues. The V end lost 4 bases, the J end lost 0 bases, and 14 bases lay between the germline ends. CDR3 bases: TGTGCCAGCAGCCCCGGTGCGAGGATCTCCTACAATGAGCAGTTCTTC. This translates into CASSPGARISYNEQFF. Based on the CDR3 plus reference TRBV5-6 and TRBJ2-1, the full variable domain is DAGVTQSPTHLIKTRGQQVTLRCSPKSGHDTVSWYQQALGQGPQFIFQYYEEEERQRGNFPDRFSGHQFPNYSSELNVNALLLGDSALYLCASSPGARISYNEQFFGPGTRLTVL.

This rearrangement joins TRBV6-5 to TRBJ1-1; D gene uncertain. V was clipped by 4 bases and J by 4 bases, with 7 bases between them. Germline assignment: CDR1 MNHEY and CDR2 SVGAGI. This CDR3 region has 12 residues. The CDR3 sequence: CASSSPSTEAFF. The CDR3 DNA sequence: TGTGCCAGCAGTTCCCCCAGCACTGAAGCTTTCTTT.

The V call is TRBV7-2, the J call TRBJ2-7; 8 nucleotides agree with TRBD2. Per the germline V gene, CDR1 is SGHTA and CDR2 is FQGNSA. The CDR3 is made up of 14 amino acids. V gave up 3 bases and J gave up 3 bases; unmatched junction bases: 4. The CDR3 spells CASSFVAGSYEQYF. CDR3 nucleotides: TGTGCCAGCAGCTTCGTAGCGGGAAGCTACGAGCAGTACTTC.

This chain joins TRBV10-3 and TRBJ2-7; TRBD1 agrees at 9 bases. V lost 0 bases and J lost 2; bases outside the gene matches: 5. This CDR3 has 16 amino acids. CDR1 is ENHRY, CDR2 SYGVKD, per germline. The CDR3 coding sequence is TGTGCCATCAGTGAGTCCCCGGGACAGGGTCCCTACGAGCAGTACTTC. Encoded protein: CAISESPGQGPYEQYF.

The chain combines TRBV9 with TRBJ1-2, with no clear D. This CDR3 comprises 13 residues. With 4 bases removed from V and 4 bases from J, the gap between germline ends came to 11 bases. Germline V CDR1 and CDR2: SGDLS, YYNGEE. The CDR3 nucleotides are TGTGCCAGCAGCCCCCCCAGAGGCTATGGCTACACCTTC. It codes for CASSPPRGYGYTF. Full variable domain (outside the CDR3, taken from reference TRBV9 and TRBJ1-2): DSGVTQTPKHLITATGQRVTLRCSPRSGDLSVYWYQQSLDQGLQFLIQYYNGEERAKGNILERFSAQQFPDLHSELNLSSLELGDSALYFCASSPPRGYGYTFGSGTRLTVV.

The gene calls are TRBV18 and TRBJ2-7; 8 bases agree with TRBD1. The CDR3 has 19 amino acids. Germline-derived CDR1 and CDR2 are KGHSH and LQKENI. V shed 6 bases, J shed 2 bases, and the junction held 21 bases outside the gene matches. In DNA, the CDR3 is TGTGCCAGCTCGCGAGCGGACAGGGTGGTGGGGTCTGTTCCCTACGAGCAGTACTTC. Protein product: CASSRADRVVGSVPYEQYF.

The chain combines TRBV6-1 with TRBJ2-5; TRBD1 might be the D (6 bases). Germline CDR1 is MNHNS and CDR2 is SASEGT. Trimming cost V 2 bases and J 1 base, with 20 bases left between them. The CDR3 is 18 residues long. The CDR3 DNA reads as TGTGCCAGCAGTGAAAGCCGGGAAAGACAGGCCCTCCAAGAGACCCAGTACTTC. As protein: CASSESRERQALQETQYF.